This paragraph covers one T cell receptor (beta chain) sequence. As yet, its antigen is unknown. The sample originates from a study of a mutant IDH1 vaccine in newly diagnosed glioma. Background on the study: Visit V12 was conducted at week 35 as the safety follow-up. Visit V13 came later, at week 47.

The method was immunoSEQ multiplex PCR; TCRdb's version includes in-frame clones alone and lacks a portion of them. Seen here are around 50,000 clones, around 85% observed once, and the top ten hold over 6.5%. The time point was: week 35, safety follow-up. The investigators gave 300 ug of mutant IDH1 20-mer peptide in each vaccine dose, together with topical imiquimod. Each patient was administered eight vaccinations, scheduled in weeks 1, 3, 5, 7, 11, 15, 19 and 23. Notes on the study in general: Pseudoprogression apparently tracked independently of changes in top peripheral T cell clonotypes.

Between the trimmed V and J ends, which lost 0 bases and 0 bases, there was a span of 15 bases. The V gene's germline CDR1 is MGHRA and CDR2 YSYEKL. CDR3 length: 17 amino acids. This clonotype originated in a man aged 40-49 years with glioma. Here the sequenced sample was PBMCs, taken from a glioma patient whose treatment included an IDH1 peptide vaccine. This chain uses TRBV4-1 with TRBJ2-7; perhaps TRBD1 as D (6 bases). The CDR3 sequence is CASSQEFRTASSYEQYF. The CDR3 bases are TGCGCCAGCAGCCAAGAGTTTAGGACAGCGAGCTCCTACGAGCAGTACTTC.